The entry below gives a single TCR beta chain sequence along with its context. Its target is unknown. Using its own MiXCR run on the reads, TCRdb lists one record per CDR3 protein. The sample has 40,000 to 50,000 distinct CDR3 sequences, less than 15% seen once. This sample is part of a study of type 1 regulatory T cells. On the study more broadly: T-allo10 is a Tr1-enriched, alloantigen-specific CD4 T cell product made in vitro.

Study outcomes and limitations: Compared with non-Tr1 cells, Tr1 cells showed a narrower TCR repertoire.

Sequencing was carried out using cultured non-Tr1 T cells, either the whole culture or a sorted T cell fraction (not recorded which). This clonotype was sampled from a human donor in good health.

In DNA, the CDR3 is TGTGCCAGCAGCCCTCCATCGGACCAAGAGACCCAGTACTTC. Its protein is CASSPPSDQETQYF. This rearrangement joins TRBV7-9 to TRBJ2-5; D is undetermined. Germline CDR1 is SEHNR and CDR2 is FQNEAQ (reference sequence). Trimming stripped 5 bases from V and 0 bases from J, with 10 bases between. The CDR3 covers 14 residues.